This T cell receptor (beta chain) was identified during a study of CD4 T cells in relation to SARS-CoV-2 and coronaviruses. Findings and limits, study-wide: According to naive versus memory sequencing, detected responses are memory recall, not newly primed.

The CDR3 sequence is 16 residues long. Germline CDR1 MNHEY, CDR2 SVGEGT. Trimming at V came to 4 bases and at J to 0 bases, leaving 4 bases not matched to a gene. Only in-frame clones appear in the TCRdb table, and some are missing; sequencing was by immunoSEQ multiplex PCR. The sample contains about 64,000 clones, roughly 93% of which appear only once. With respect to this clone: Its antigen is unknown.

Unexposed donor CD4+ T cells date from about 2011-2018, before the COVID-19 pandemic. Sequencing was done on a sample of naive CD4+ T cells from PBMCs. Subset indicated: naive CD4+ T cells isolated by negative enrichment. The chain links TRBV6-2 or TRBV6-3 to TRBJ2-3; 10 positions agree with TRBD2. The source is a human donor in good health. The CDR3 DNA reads TGTGCCAGCAGTTCCCATAGCGGGGGGAGCACAGATACGCAGTATTTT. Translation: CASSSHSGGSTDTQYF.